Listed below are T cell receptor beta chains from one sample, sequenced in a study of blood T cell repertoires in COVID-19. Clones were sequenced by immunoSEQ multiplex PCR, and TCRdb holds only the in-frame ones, with some missing. The sample lists around 60,000 clones, approximately 72% seen once, with 4.8% in the top ten. Sequencing was carried out using peripheral blood. The origin of the receptors is a woman between 65 and 79 years old with COVID-19, enrolled during active disease. The conserved cysteine and the conserved F or W are not part of the CDR3 here. Each record gives: V gene, CDR3 protein.

v_gene: TRBV7-2
CDR3aa: ASSLGHPRNNEQF

v_gene: TRBV4-1
CDR3aa: ASSFMASGSTDTQY

v_gene: TRBV5-5
CDR3aa: ASKRTNYNEQF

v_gene: TRBV6-5
CDR3aa: TSQGQGIDEQF

v_gene: TRBV7-8
CDR3aa: ASSLGPPGGPQH

v_gene: TRBV27
CDR3aa: ASSASPGEQY

v_gene: TRBV20-1
CDR3aa: SANQGDTIY

v_gene: TRBV7-3
CDR3aa: ASSPTGGSPKETQY

v_gene: TRBV5-3
CDR3aa: ARSAGRPRSYEQY

v_gene: TRBV25-1
CDR3aa: ASSPPRGLTDTQY

v_gene: TRBV2
CDR3aa: ASSALTNREPF

v_gene: TRBV3-1/TRBV3-2
CDR3aa: ASSQVASGPTGELF

v_gene: TRBV28
CDR3aa: ASSLSTGPNEKLF

v_gene: TRBV15
CDR3aa: ATSRDQGLVLQY

v_gene: TRBV9
CDR3aa: ASSVGTVGEQF

v_gene: TRBV7-3
CDR3aa: ASSPDRGQSYGYT

v_gene: TRBV4-3
CDR3aa: ASSQDFGGTGRDGYT

v_gene: TRBV13
CDR3aa: ASRSRASGNTIY

v_gene: TRBV11-3
CDR3aa: ASSLVAGVYNEQF

v_gene: TRBV7-3
CDR3aa: ASSQYQGSEAF

v_gene: TRBV3-1/TRBV3-2
CDR3aa: ASSRSGAGTDTQY

v_gene: TRBV5-1
CDR3aa: ASRFGGATGEQF

v_gene: TRBV19
CDR3aa: ASSIGTRDNSPLH

v_gene: TRBV15
CDR3aa: ATSRAGTAYGYT

v_gene: TRBV10-3
CDR3aa: ATVSGDTEAF

v_gene: TRBV7-2
CDR3aa: ASSRTRTGQF

v_gene: TRBV19
CDR3aa: ASRTPPGTGVTGELF

v_gene: TRBV19
CDR3aa: ASSIGTGEGYT

v_gene: TRBV6-6
CDR3aa: ASSYSPTNTGELF

v_gene: TRBV7-3
CDR3aa: ASSLTRWEATGELF

v_gene: TRBV19
CDR3aa: ASTRILNDYGYT

v_gene: TRBV29-1
CDR3aa: SAGHSGGSYNEQF

v_gene: TRBV9
CDR3aa: ASSVGGRAEAF

v_gene: TRBV9
CDR3aa: ASSALARDNEQF

v_gene: TRBV24-1
CDR3aa: ATSDLTGQGGNEQF

v_gene: TRBV3-1/TRBV3-2
CDR3aa: ASSQTGGAKGKLF

v_gene: TRBV19
CDR3aa: ASRPPQRGLSTDTQY

v_gene: TRBV28
CDR3aa: ASSPRRQGLAEAF

v_gene: TRBV20-1
CDR3aa: SASWGQGYDQPQH

v_gene: TRBV7-9
CDR3aa: ASSVTSGDEQF

v_gene: TRBV11-2
CDR3aa: ASSPEGRVFSYEQY

v_gene: TRBV18
CDR3aa: ASSQGLQETQY

v_gene: TRBV19
CDR3aa: ASKDRANTEAF

v_gene: TRBV7-3
CDR3aa: ASSLWTSGTNTGELF

v_gene: TRBV10-3
CDR3aa: AISESRQAYNSPLH

v_gene: TRBV27
CDR3aa: ASSAWTGQETQY

v_gene: TRBV5-1
CDR3aa: ASRTGSTNEKLF

v_gene: TRBV29-1
CDR3aa: SVHRADTGELF

v_gene: TRBV6-2/TRBV6-3
CDR3aa: ASSPGGVAAF

v_gene: TRBV2
CDR3aa: ASSSGTSGSPRLDTQY

v_gene: TRBV7-8
CDR3aa: ASSPSPGESYEQY

v_gene: TRBV19
CDR3aa: ASSIPDRGGNTIY

v_gene: TRBV7-2
CDR3aa: ASSPDRRANYGYT